This paragraph covers one T cell receptor (beta chain) sequence. Its antigen is not identified. Separate from the roughly 630-subject first cohort was the approximately 110-subject validation cohort, to which the donors belonged. The data were taken from a study of cytomegalovirus exposure and HLA in healthy donors. Study information: A subsequent analysis stated that the roughly 120 validation repertoires were run on the same platform as the approximately 610 first-cohort repertoires.

General observations from the study: High specificity and sensitivity for cytomegalovirus status were reported for the classifier.

With 2 bases removed from V and 3 bases from J, the gap between germline ends came to 14 bases. CDR3 length: 15 residues. Germline values: CDR1 LGHNA, CDR2 YSLEER. Sequencing used immunoSEQ multiplex PCR; TCRdb keeps in-frame clones, though not all of them. This sample has roughly 330,000 clones, with roughly 87% found just once. The chain combines TRBV4-3 with TRBJ2-7; weak D call: TRBD1 (5 bases). The sequence came from a woman aged 25 to 39 in good health and CMV-seropositive. The material sequenced was PBMCs. This CDR3 is CASSQRAGQGYEQYF. The CDR3 region has the DNA TGCGCCAGCAGCCAACGGGCAGGGCAAGGCTACGAGCAGTACTTC.